The clone carrying this T cell receptor (beta chain) was picked up one time. Its specificity is not known. This sample stems from a study of identifying expanded T cells in peripheral blood. Study-wide results and limits: Across healthy donors, higher total template counts meant significantly greater roughly two-week count variance. Technical replicates showed around 1.3 changed clones; approximately 2 weeks about 16.4; four weeks 19.

Germline V gives CDR1 LGHNA, CDR2 YNFKEQ. Between the trimmed V and J ends, which lost 0 bases and 4 bases, there was a span of 10 bases. The CDR3 extends over 15 amino acids. During the collection period, no donor immune events like infections were recorded. The method was immunoSEQ multiplex PCR; TCRdb's version includes in-frame clones alone and lacks a portion of them. The table shows 50,000 to 60,000 clones, with approximately 86% occurring only once. The chain has TRBV4-2 and TRBJ2-1; TRBD2 might be the D (6 bases). The sequence was obtained from a person between 18 and 70 years old in good health. Source material: blood. The CDR3 is CASSQEEGGYNEQFF. The DNA for the CDR3 is TGTGCCAGCAGCCAAGAGGAGGGAGGATACAATGAGCAGTTCTTC.